A single T cell receptor beta chain is shown here with its context. The antigen remains undetermined. These data are taken from a study of identical twins. The study's findings and limits: Weaker excess sharing between twins was seen in beta out-of-frame sequences.

The CDR3 is made up of 15 amino acids. After removal of 8 bases from V and 2 bases from J, the junction contained 6 bases not matched to a gene. From the 5' RACE reads, TCRdb called clonotypes with MiXCR, one entry per CDR3 protein. The sample records around 960,000 distinct CDR3 sequences, 9% to 15% being singletons. Separately, the same data were catalogued under a study of yellow fever vaccine responses in identical twins. From that report: Twins reportedly appeared to share part of their vaccine T cell response while keeping part individual.

The V and J genes are TRBV12-3 or TRBV12-4 and TRBJ2-2, with 9 bases that match TRBD1. This TCR derives from a woman younger than 30 in good health. Sample: PBMCs. CDR3 in amino acids: CASSGTGTNTGELFF. The CDR3 DNA is TGTGCCAGCTCCGGGACAGGGACCAACACCGGGGAGCTGTTTTTT.